Below, one T cell receptor beta chain is given with its context. The data stem from a study of OX40 agonist ivuxolimab in advanced cancers. Across the whole study: Two cutaneous melanoma patients and one hepatocellular carcinoma patient, three in all, had partial responses.

Assay used: immunoSEQ multiplex PCR; TCRdb lists only in-frame clones, some missing. Among fewer than 45,000 clones listed, around 84% were seen once. The receptor comes from an adult with an advanced solid tumor such as melanoma, head and neck, liver or kidney cancer. Specimen: CD4+ or CD8+ T cells sorted from blood, collected in a trial of the OX40 agonist ivuxolimab.

The CDR3 is CASSQELSAPGNSPLHF. The CDR3 DNA is TGTGCCAGCAGCCAAGAACTGTCGGCTCCTGGGAATTCACCCCTCCACTTT. V is TRBV4-2 and J is TRBJ1-6; the D is unclear. CDR3 size: 17 residues. The V gene's germline CDR1 is LGHNA and CDR2 YNFKEQ. Trimming took 0 bases from V and 7 from J, leaving 16 bases between them.